This T cell receptor (beta chain) was recovered during a study of shared clonotypes between healthy human individuals. Overall study context: Researchers assigned three CD4 naive, three CD4 memory, two CD8 naive and one CD8 memory plate to each donor. General study findings and limits: Some clonotypes were shared by all four sorted-subset donors, while others were not shared. The non-shared ones had lower generation probabilities than the shared ones.

The donors, healthy adults who were HIV-negative, had experienced no recent acute infections or vaccinations. For each subset, genomic DNA was distributed in equal portions over several immunoSEQ plates. TCRdb's table, derived via immunoSEQ multiplex PCR, lists solely in-frame clones and lacks some. The sample records about 1.1 million clones, roughly 74% being singletons. This clone was picked up one time. Its antigen is not identified. Unmatched junction bases numbered 5, after V lost 0 bases and J lost 6 bases. The germline V gene has CDR1 SGHRS and CDR2 YFSETQ. This CDR3 comprises 15 residues. The rearrangement links TRBV5-1 to TRBJ2-3; 9 bases are shared with TRBD2. This receptor was obtained from a man aged 18 to 35 in good health. Some clones in this sample may be carry-over from other donors' samples. The sample taken for sequencing was memory CD4+ T cells from PBMCs. As for subset: CD45RA-negative fraction. As DNA, the CDR3 is TGCGCCAGCAGCTTGGGGGGACTAGCCTCCGATACGCAGTATTTT. This translates into CASSLGGLASDTQYF. Variable domain in full (rest from reference TRBV5-1 and TRBJ2-3): KAGVTQTPRYLIKTRGQQVTLSCSPISGHRSVSWYQQTPGQGLQFLFEYFSETQRNKGNFPGRFSGRQFSNSRSEMNVSTLELGDSALYLCASSLGGLASDTQYFGPGTRLTVL.